A selection of T cell receptor beta chains follows, all from one sample in a study of response to subunit inactivated influenza vaccine. TCRdb itself ran the RT-PCR reads through MiXCR, one entry per CDR3 protein. The data show roughly 540,000 distinct CDR3 sequences, with around 25% seen just once and 2.5% to 3% held by the top ten. A further study also used this sample, focusing on T cells expressing NK-cell markers.

The material sequenced was CD4+ T cells sorted from PBMCs, taken 12 days after vaccination. The receptors were gathered from a man between 50 and 59 years old who received an inactivated influenza vaccine. Each CDR3 is given with its conserved first and last residue. Each record gives: clone size, J gene, D gene, V gene, CDR3 DNA, CDR3 protein. D genes are given only for firm matches. Part of the rows lack a size; the others show once, few, many or a class for expanded clones.

abundance: few; j_gene: TRBJ2-3; d_gene: TRBD2; v_gene: TRBV11-2; CDR3nt: TGTGCCAGCAGCTTCCTCCTTGCGGGAGGGCCTGCAGATACGCAGTATTTT; CDR3aa: CASSFLLAGGPADTQYF
abundance: few; j_gene: TRBJ1-5; d_gene: -; v_gene: TRBV12-3/TRBV12-4; CDR3nt: TGTGCCAGCAGTGGGGACATTAGCAATCAGCCCCAGCATTTT; CDR3aa: CASSGDISNQPQHF
abundance: few; j_gene: TRBJ1-5; d_gene: -; v_gene: TRBV28; CDR3nt: TGTGCCAGCAGTGGCAGGGAGGGCTGGCAGCCCCAGCATTTT; CDR3aa: CASSGREGWQPQHF
abundance: -; j_gene: TRBJ2-3; d_gene: TRBD2; v_gene: TRBV10-2; CDR3nt: TGCGCCAGCCGGCTCGGACTAGCGGGGGGGAGAGGACCTAGCACAGATACGCAGTATTTT; CDR3aa: CASRLGLAGGRGPSTDTQYF
abundance: -; j_gene: TRBJ2-7; d_gene: TRBD1; v_gene: TRBV28; CDR3nt: TGTGCCAGCAGAAGCTATGGACAGGTCAACGAGCAGTACTTC; CDR3aa: CASRSYGQVNEQYF
abundance: -; j_gene: TRBJ1-3; d_gene: -; v_gene: TRBV3-1; CDR3nt: TGTGCCAGCAGCCAAGACCGCTCAATCAGGGGATCTAACTCTGGAAACACCATATATTTT; CDR3aa: CASSQDRSIRGSNSGNTIYF
abundance: many; j_gene: TRBJ2-2; d_gene: -; v_gene: TRBV7-3; CDR3nt: TGTGCCAGCAGTTACAGGGTTAACACCGGGGAGCTGTTTTTT; CDR3aa: CASSYRVNTGELFF
abundance: few; j_gene: TRBJ2-4; d_gene: TRBD2; v_gene: TRBV12-3/TRBV12-4; CDR3nt: TGTGCCAGCAGTCTAGGAGGGGAGGGGTGGGGCAAAAACATTCAGTACTTC; CDR3aa: CASSLGGEGWGKNIQYF
abundance: many; j_gene: TRBJ2-2; d_gene: -; v_gene: TRBV7-3; CDR3nt: TGTGCCAGCAGCCTTACAAAAGACACCGGGGAGCTGTTTTTT; CDR3aa: CASSLTKDTGELFF
abundance: -; j_gene: TRBJ1-6; d_gene: -; v_gene: TRBV30; CDR3nt: TGTGCCTGGGGGACCCCCCCCAATTCACCCCTCCACTTT; CDR3aa: CAWGTPPNSPLHF